This T cell receptor (beta chain) was observed in a study of cytomegalovirus exposure and HLA in healthy donors. Germline V gene sequence: CDR1 SGHTA, CDR2 FQGNSA. The CDR3 covers 14 residues. V was pared by 5 bases and J by 6 bases, with 4 bases of the junction left unmatched. Study-wide points: Presence/absence analysis assumed near-uniform sequencing depth across donors.

Primers for the PCR totalled 60 Vbeta and 13 Jbeta. The table came from immunoSEQ multiplex PCR; TCRdb's copy has only in-frame clones and leaves some out. The sample consists of approximately 97,000 clones, around 81% of them appearing once. Notes on this clone: Its antigen is undetermined.

This chain joins TRBV7-2 and TRBJ2-2; 9 bases agree with TRBD1. The sample comprised PBMCs. This sequence was found in a woman aged 65 to 85 in good health and CMV-seropositive. The CDR3 nucleotides read TGTGCCAGCAGCATCGGACAGGGGCCCGGGGAGCTGTTTTTT. Amino acid sequence: CASSIGQGPGELFF. Filled out from reference TRBV7-2 and TRBJ2-2, the complete variable domain reads GAGVSQSPSNKVTEKGKDVELRCDPISGHTALYWYRQSLGQGLEFLIYFQGNSAPDKSGLPSDRFSAERTGGSVSTLTIQRTQQEDSAVYLCASSIGQGPGELFFGEGSRLTVL.